The 27 T cell receptor beta chains below all came from one sample that was sequenced in a study of blood T cell repertoires in COVID-19. Generated by immunoSEQ multiplex PCR, the TCRdb table keeps only in-frame clones and is missing some. This table holds 90,000 or so clones, around 78% found once. Sequencing used peripheral blood. Receptors originate from a human donor in a cohort sampled during active COVID-19.

The chain has TRBV5-6 and TRBJ2-1; TRBD1 matches 9 bases. This CDR3 is built from 13 residues. J lost 10 bases, V lost 0 bases, and 2 bases had no gene match. CDR1 is SGHDT and CDR2 is YYEEEE in the germline V gene. CDR3 in amino acids: CASSLGGTGEQFF. As DNA, the CDR3 is TGTGCCAGCAGCTTGGGGGGGACAGGGGAGCAGTTCTTC.

Details on this clone: The sample carries other DNA sequences with the same CDR3. The chain carries TRBV28 and TRBJ1-2, with no clear D. Germline values: CDR1 MDHEN, CDR2 SYDVKM. Trimming cost V 2 bases and J 5 bases, with 12 bases left between them. The CDR3 extends over 14 amino acids. Here the CDR3 DNA reads TGTGCCAGCAGTTTACGGACTCCTGATTATGGCTACACCTTC. This translates into CASSLRTPDYGYTF.

This rearrangement joins TRBV2 to TRBJ1-3; TRBD1 matches 8 bases. Germline trimming cut 4 bases from V and 4 bases from J; bases unmatched to any gene: 6. Per the germline V gene, CDR1 is SNHLY and CDR2 is FYNNEI. The length of the CDR3 is 15 residues. The CDR3 DNA reads TGTGCCAGCAGTGTGGACAGGGCGGGAGGAAACACCATATATTTT. This sequence encodes CASSVDRAGGNTIYF.

The J gene is TRBJ2-2, the V gene TRBV27; 10 nucleotides match TRBD1. V was pared by 0 bases and J by 0 bases, with 10 bases of the junction left unmatched. There are 20 residues in the CDR3. The V gene's germline CDR1 is MNHEY and CDR2 SMNVEV (reference sequence). The CDR3: CASSLSVGQGKLSNTGELFF. The CDR3 nucleotides are TGTGCCAGCAGTTTATCGGTGGGACAGGGGAAACTTTCGAACACCGGGGAGCTGTTTTTT.

This clone occurred a few times. The chain carries TRBV7-9 and TRBJ2-7; D is perhaps TRBD1 (6 bases). The CDR3 has 15 amino acids. V was clipped by 5 bases and J by 1 base, with 15 bases between them. Germline loops: CDR1 SEHNR, CDR2 FQNEAQ (reference sequence). The DNA for the CDR3 is TGTGCCAGCAGCCCCACGGGACACCAGTCCTACGAGCAGTACTTC. Translating it yields CASSPTGHQSYEQYF.

This clone has a single count. The chain is built from TRBV6-5 and TRBJ1-4; maybe TRBD1 (5 bases). Germline-derived CDR1 and CDR2 are MNHEY and SVGAGI. The CDR3 loop spans 15 amino acids. V was trimmed by 0 bases and J by 7 bases, leaving 12 bases between them. CDR3 sequence (DNA): TGTGCCAGCAGTTACTCGATAACAGGCATTGAAAAACTGTTTTTT. This gives the protein CASSYSITGIEKLFF.

This chain joins TRBV2 and TRBJ2-6, with TRBD1 identical over 8 bases. Germline CDR1 SNHLY, CDR2 FYNNEI. This CDR3 has 18 amino acids. With 6 bases clipped from V and 4 bases from J, the junction kept 14 bases outside the gene matches. CDR3 amino acids: CASRQGASFVSGANVLTF. The CDR3 coding sequence is TGTGCCAGCAGGCAGGGGGCTTCTTTCGTGTCAGGGGCCAACGTCCTGACTTTC.

The chain has TRBV9 and TRBJ2-1; possible D gene TRBD1, 5 bases. Trimming stripped 7 bases from V and 8 bases from J, with 13 bases between. This CDR3 is built from 12 residues. CDR1 is SGDLS and CDR2 is YYNGEE in the germline V gene. CDR3 amino acids: CASGGASYEQFF. As DNA, the CDR3 is TGTGCCAGCGGTGGGGCCAGCTATGAGCAGTTCTTC.

The chain joins TRBV29-1 to TRBJ2-1, with 8 bases lining up with TRBD1. The junction had 5 bases not matched to a gene; V was cut back by 4 bases and J by 6 bases. Germline CDR1 SQVTM, CDR2 ANQGSEA. There are 13 residues in the CDR3. CDR3 sequence: CSVGQGAPNEQFF. In DNA, the CDR3 is TGCAGCGTTGGGCAGGGGGCCCCCAATGAGCAGTTCTTC.

This sequence joins TRBV6-5 and TRBJ2-3; D is perhaps TRBD1 (6 bases). The germline V gene has CDR1 MNHEY and CDR2 SVGAGI. The CDR3 is made up of 14 amino acids. V dropped 6 bases and J dropped 15 bases, with 25 bases sitting between them. CDR3 DNA sequence: TGTGCCAGCAGCAATTACCGACAGGAGCTGCGACTTTATTTT. Encoded protein: CASSNYRQELRLYF.

The CDR3 coding sequence is TGTGCCAGCAGCTTAGAGGAGTCAAGGAAGCAGTACTTC. It yields the protein CASSLEESRKQYF. The V call is TRBV7-2, the J call TRBJ2-7; no clear D. The germline V gene has CDR1 SGHTA and CDR2 FQGNSA. CDR3 length: 13 amino acids. V lost 1 base, J lost 8 bases, and 12 bases lay in between.

This chain joins TRBV30 and TRBJ2-3, with TRBD1 matching over 8 bases. In germline, CDR1 is GTSNPN, CDR2 SVGIG (reference sequence). J lost 3 bases, V lost 2 bases, and 13 bases had no gene match. The CDR3 totals 17 residues. The CDR3 nucleotides are TGTGCCTGGAGTTTCGGGGCAGGGGGCAGTGGTACAGATACGCAGTATTTT. It encodes CAWSFGAGGSGTDTQYF.

The chain carries TRBV28 and TRBJ2-1; possible D gene TRBD1, 6 bases. The CDR3 is made up of 14 amino acids. Between the trimmed V and J ends, which lost 5 bases and 2 bases, there was a span of 10 bases. Germline V gene sequence: CDR1 MDHEN, CDR2 SYDVKM. CDR3 sequence: CASSQGFAYNEQFF. DNA for the CDR3: TGTGCCAGCAGTCAGGGGTTTGCCTACAATGAGCAGTTCTTC.

For this clone: One end of the junction is discordant with germline, which a read error may explain. The chain recombines TRBV7-7 with TRBJ2-5; 10 bases fit TRBD1. Germline V gene sequence: CDR1 SSHAT, CDR2 FNYEAQ (reference sequence). The CDR3 extends over 16 amino acids. This CDR3 is CASSFSRDRGLETQYF. The CDR3 region has the DNA TGTGCTAGCAGCTTTAGCCGGGACAGGGGTTTGGAGACCCAGTACTTC.

The rearrangement joins TRBV27 to TRBJ2-3; no clear D. V dropped 4 bases and J dropped 3 bases, with 8 bases sitting between them. Per the germline V gene, CDR1 is MNHEY and CDR2 is SMNVEV (reference sequence). The CDR3 extends over 13 amino acids. In DNA, the CDR3 is TGTGCCAGCAGTTCCGACAAGACAGATACGCAGTATTTT. This sequence encodes CASSSDKTDTQYF.

With respect to this clone: The sample has other DNA sequences that encode this CDR3 too. The rearrangement links TRBV7-9 to TRBJ1-1; weak D call: TRBD1 (5 bases). Trimming shortened V by 2 bases and J by 1 base, and 8 bases separated the two germline ends. Germline V gene data show CDR1 as SEHNR and CDR2 as FQNEAQ (reference sequence). This CDR3 contains 14 residues. The CDR3 here is CASSLQGGNTEAFF. The CDR3, as DNA: TGTGCCAGCAGCTTACAGGGCGGGAACACTGAAGCTTTCTTT.

CDR3 DNA sequence: TGTGCCAGCAGCTCCTCTCGCGGGGGGGCCAATGAGCAGTTCTTC. Translating it yields CASSSSRGGANEQFF. The rearrangement joins TRBV11-3 to TRBJ2-1, with 9 positions matching TRBD2. CDR1 and CDR2 (germline): SGHNT, YENEEA. The CDR3 runs 15 residues. The J segment lost 6 bases and the V segment lost 4 bases, leaving 7 bases of the junction unmatched.

The chain couples TRBV5-8 to TRBJ2-1, with D unclear. The ends were cut back, 2 bases at V and 3 bases at J, with 15 bases in the middle. The CDR3 has 16 residues. Germline V gene sequence: CDR1 SGHTS, CDR2 YDEGEE. CDR3 protein: CASSFRGASVYNEQFF. The CDR3 nucleotides are TGTGCCAGCAGCTTCAGAGGAGCCTCGGTCTACAATGAGCAGTTCTTC.

This sequence joins TRBV6-5 and TRBJ1-1; 7 nucleotides agree with TRBD1. V gave up 7 bases and J gave up 0 bases; unmatched junction bases: 2. Germline V gives CDR1 MNHEY, CDR2 SVGAGI. This CDR3 contains 13 residues. The CDR3 coding sequence is TGTGCCAGCATGGGACAGTTGAACACTGAAGCTTTCTTT. This gives the protein CASMGQLNTEAFF.

This chain connects TRBV28 to TRBJ1-1, with D hard to call. The germline V and J ends were trimmed by 5 bases and 8 bases, with 6 bases remaining between them. The CDR3 loop spans 10 amino acids. The germline V gene encodes CDR1 MDHEN and CDR2 SYDVKM. Here the CDR3 DNA reads TGTGCCAGCAGTACGCAGGAAGCTTTCTTT. Translation: CASSTQEAFF.

The chain uses TRBV6-5 and TRBJ1-6; D remains unclear. This CDR3 has 12 residues. With 2 bases removed from V and 9 bases from J, the gap between germline ends came to 5 bases. CDR1 MNHEY and CDR2 SVGAGI come from the germline V gene. The CDR3 nucleotides read TGTGCCAGCAGTTACAGAGGTTCACCCCTCCACTTT. Protein: CASSYRGSPLHF.

The V gene is TRBV3-1 (or the pseudogene TRBV3-2), the J gene TRBJ2-5; 7 nucleotides line up with TRBD1. CDR3 length: 14 residues. CDR1 and CDR2 from the germline V gene are LGHDT and YNNKEL (reference sequence). The junction had 7 bases not matched to a gene; V was cut back by 4 bases and J by 5 bases. The CDR3 DNA reads as TGTGCCAGCAGCCCTACAGGGGTACGGGAGACCCAGTACTTC. Amino acids: CASSPTGVRETQYF.

This clone showed up just once. The rearrangement links TRBV11-3 to TRBJ2-7; D call uncertain. V was trimmed by 0 bases and J by 3 bases, leaving 6 bases between them. CDR1 is SGHNT, CDR2 YENEEA, per germline. This CDR3 is 13 amino acids long. CDR3 in amino acids: CASSLDLNYEQYF. For the CDR3, the DNA is TGTGCCAGCAGCTTAGATCTTAACTACGAGCAGTACTTC.

In its sample, this clone was seen once. The V gene is TRBV6-2 or TRBV6-3, the J gene TRBJ1-6; TRBD1 aligns across 8 bases. Germline V lookup: CDR1 MNHEY, CDR2 SVGEGT. J gave up 15 bases and V 5 bases, and 9 bases lay outside the gene matches. The CDR3 runs to 13 residues. CDR3 loop: CASSRGQAPLLHF. CDR3 coding DNA: TGTGCCAGCAGTCGGGGACAGGCCCCCCTCCTCCACTTT.

This clone was seen once. The chain is built from TRBV28 and TRBJ1-1; TRBD1 matches at 10 bases. CDR3 size: 12 residues. Trimming cost V 7 bases and J 10 bases; bases outside gene matches: 6. The germline gives CDR1 MDHEN, CDR2 SYDVKM. CDR3 bases: TGTGCCAGCATTAGGACAGGGGGTCGAGCTTTCTTT. The encoded protein is CASIRTGGRAFF.

This clone has a handful of counts. This chain links TRBV29-1 with TRBJ2-7; 7 bases fit TRBD2. The ends lost 6 bases at V and 3 bases at J; junction bases unmatched: 2. This CDR3 contains 11 residues. Per the germline V gene, CDR1 is SQVTM and CDR2 is ANQGSEA. The CDR3 coding sequence is TGCAGCGTGGGGGAGGGCTACGAGCAGTACTTC. Translated: CSVGEGYEQYF.

V is TRBV4-1 and J is TRBJ2-5, with 7 bases identical to TRBD1. The J segment lost 0 bases and the V segment lost 2 bases, leaving 6 bases of the junction unmatched. The germline V gene encodes CDR1 MGHRA and CDR2 YSYEKL. The CDR3 is made up of 16 amino acids. DNA for the CDR3: TGCGCCAGCAGCCAAAACACTGGGACAGACCAAGAGACCCAGTACTTC. Its protein product is CASSQNTGTDQETQYF.